Listed below are T cell receptor beta chains from one sample, sequenced in a study of tissue T cells after allogeneic stem cell transplantation. Sequenced by immunoSEQ multiplex PCR; TCRdb stores in-frame clones only, minus some. Counted here are about 3,100 clones, about three fifths occurring once; the ten biggest clones make up over 20%. The input for sequencing was jejunal tissue, taken at autopsy. Receptor source: an older male patient with steroid-refractory graft-versus-host disease after an allogeneic stem cell transplant. Some T cells may trace back to the graft donor. CDR3s include the opening cysteine and the closing phenylalanine or tryptophan. D genes are given only for firm matches. Expanded clones get a size class; other rows say once, few or many, or leave the size out.

TRBJ2-5 | TRBV4-3 | - | - | TGCGCCAGCAGCCAAGTCTGGGGCGAGACCCAGTACTTC | CASSQVWGETQYF
TRBJ2-1 | TRBV5-4 | - | - | TGTGCCAGCAGCTTGGCCCATGAGCAGTTCTTC | CASSLAHEQFF
TRBJ1-5 | TRBV12-3/TRBV12-4 | - | - | TGTGCCAGCAGAGGAGGCTATCAGCCCCAGCATTTT | CASRGGYQPQHF
TRBJ1-1 | TRBV3-1/TRBV3-2 | - | - | TGTGCCAGCAGCCAAGATGATTGGGCTGAAGCTTTCTTT | CASSQDDWAEAFF
TRBJ1-2 | TRBV27 | TRBD1 | - | TGTGCCAGCAGTCCCCGAATCCAGACAGGGGATGGCTACACCTTC | CASSPRIQTGDGYTF
TRBJ2-3 | TRBV11-3 | - | few | TGTGCCAGCAGCTCAAACCAGAGGGATACGCAGTATTTT | CASSSNQRDTQYF
TRBJ2-7 | TRBV10-3 | TRBD2 | - | TGTGCCATCAGTGCGGCGGGGGGGGGCTCCTACGAGCAGTACTTC | CAISAAGGGSYEQYF
TRBJ1-1 | TRBV7-2 | - | few | TGTGCCAGCAGCTTTTTTGGGGAGAACACTGAAGCTTTCTTT | CASSFFGENTEAFF
TRBJ2-1 | TRBV7-2 | TRBD2 | - | TGTGCCAGCAGCCCTGGACTAGTAGGTCGAAATGAGCAGTTCTTC | CASSPGLVGRNEQFF
TRBJ2-5 | TRBV7-2 | - | - | TGTGCCAGCAGCGCCCTCGCCCTAGCCCACTTTAGGGAGACCCAGTACTTC | CASSALALAHFRETQYF
TRBJ2-1 | TRBV7-6 | TRBD2 | - | TGTGCCAGCAGCTTAGGCGAGCGGGGGATGAATGAGCAGTTCTTC | CASSLGERGMNEQFF
TRBJ1-6 | TRBV19 | - | - | TGTGCCAGTAAACTGCCAGGCAGAGATTCACCCCTCCACTTT | CASKLPGRDSPLHF
TRBJ1-3 | TRBV7-6 | - | few | TGTGCCAGCAGCTTAACAGGCTCCACATTCTCTGGAAACACCATATATTTT | CASSLTGSTFSGNTIYF
TRBJ2-5 | TRBV5-1 | - | - | TGCGCCAGCAGTCGGTCAGGAAGTTGGCAAGAGACCCAGTACTTC | CASSRSGSWQETQYF
TRBJ2-3 | TRBV6-5 | - | medium-sized | TGTGCCAGCAGAGCCGGCCGGGATACGCAGTATTTT | CASRAGRDTQYF
TRBJ1-1 | TRBV6-5 | TRBD1 | few | TGTGCCCTCCGTCCCGGGACAGGGCTCACTGAAGCTTTCTTT | CALRPGTGLTEAFF
TRBJ1-2 | TRBV24-1 | - | - | TGTGCCACCAGTGATGCTGGTGGCTACACCTTC | CATSDAGGYTF
TRBJ1-2 | TRBV4-1 | TRBD1 | - | TGCGCCAGCAGCCAAGTATCGGGACAGGGAACTGGTGGCTACACCTTC | CASSQVSGQGTGGYTF
TRBJ2-5 | TRBV6-2/TRBV6-3 | - | medium-sized | TGTGCCAGCAGTTATTTCGGTCAAGAGACCCAGTACTTC | CASSYFGQETQYF
TRBJ2-3 | TRBV5-5 | - | - | TGTGCCAGCAGCTTGGTGCAGGGACGCACAGATACGCAGTATTTT | CASSLVQGRTDTQYF
TRBJ1-5 | TRBV20-1 | - | - | TGCAGTGCTAGTTTAGGCCCGAGTGATCAGCCCCAGCATTTT | CSASLGPSDQPQHF
TRBJ1-1 | TRBV9 | - | - | TGTGCCAGCAGCGTAACAGCGAACACTGAAGCTTTCTTT | CASSVTANTEAFF
TRBJ1-1 | TRBV27 | TRBD1 | large | TGTGCCAGCAGTTCCCGACAGGGGGCGAGGTGGAAGAACACTGAAGCTTTCTTT | CASSSRQGARWKNTEAFF
TRBJ2-7 | TRBV5-5 | - | few | TGTGCCAGCAGTTGGGGAAAGGGAGGATACGAGCAGTACTTC | CASSWGKGGYEQYF
TRBJ1-3 | TRBV9 | - | - | TGTGCCAGCAGCGCCGAGTTTAGCCTCTCTGGAAACACCATATATTTT | CASSAEFSLSGNTIYF
TRBJ1-3 | TRBV3-1/TRBV3-2 | TRBD1 | - | TGTGCCAGCACCCGGGACAGCTCTGGAAACACCATATATTTT | CASTRDSSGNTIYF
TRBJ2-5 | TRBV11-1 | - | once | TGTGCCAGCAGCTTACGGGAGACCCAGTACTTC | CASSLRETQYF
TRBJ2-5 | TRBV11-1 | - | - | TGTGCCAGCAGCCGGGTCCCAAAAGAGACCCAGTACTTC | CASSRVPKETQYF
TRBJ1-5 | TRBV19 | TRBD1 | - | TGTGCCAGTAGGCAGGACAGGGGTTATAGCAATCAGCCCCAGCATTTT | CASRQDRGYSNQPQHF